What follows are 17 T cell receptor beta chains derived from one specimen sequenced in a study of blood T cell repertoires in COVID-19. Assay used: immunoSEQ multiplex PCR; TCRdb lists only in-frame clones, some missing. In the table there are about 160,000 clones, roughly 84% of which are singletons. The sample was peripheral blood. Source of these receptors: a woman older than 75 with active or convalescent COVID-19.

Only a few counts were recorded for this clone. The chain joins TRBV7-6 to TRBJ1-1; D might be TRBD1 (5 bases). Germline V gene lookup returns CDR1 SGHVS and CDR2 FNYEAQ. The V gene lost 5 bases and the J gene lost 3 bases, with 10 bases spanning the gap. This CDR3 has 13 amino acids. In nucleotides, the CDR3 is TGTGCCAGCAGCCCTCCGGGGGACACTGAAGCTTTCTTT. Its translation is CASSPPGDTEAFF.

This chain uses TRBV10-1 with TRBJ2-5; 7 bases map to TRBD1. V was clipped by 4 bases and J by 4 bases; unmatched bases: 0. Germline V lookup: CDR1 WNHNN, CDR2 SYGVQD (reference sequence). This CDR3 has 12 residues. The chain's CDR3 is CASSAGGETQYF. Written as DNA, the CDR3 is TGCGCCAGCAGTGCAGGGGGAGAGACCCAGTACTTC.

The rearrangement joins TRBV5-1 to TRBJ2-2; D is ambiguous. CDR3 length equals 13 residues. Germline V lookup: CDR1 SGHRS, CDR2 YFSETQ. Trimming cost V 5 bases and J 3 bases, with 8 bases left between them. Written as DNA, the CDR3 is TGCGCCAGCAGGTGGCAGGACACCGGGGAGCTGTTTTTT. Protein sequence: CASRWQDTGELFF.

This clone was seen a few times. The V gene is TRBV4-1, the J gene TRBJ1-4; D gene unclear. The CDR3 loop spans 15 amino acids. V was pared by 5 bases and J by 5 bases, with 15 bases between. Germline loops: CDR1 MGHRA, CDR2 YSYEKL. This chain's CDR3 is CASSSILAMNEKLFF. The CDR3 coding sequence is TGCGCCAGCAGCTCGATTCTGGCAATGAATGAAAAACTGTTTTTT.

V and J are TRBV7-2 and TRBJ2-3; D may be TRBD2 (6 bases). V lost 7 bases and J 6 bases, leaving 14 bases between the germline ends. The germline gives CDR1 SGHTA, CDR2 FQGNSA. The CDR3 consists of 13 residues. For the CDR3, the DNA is TGTGCCAGCAAACCGGCGGGGCCCGATACGCAGTATTTT. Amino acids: CASKPAGPDTQYF.

CDR3 coding DNA: TGTGCCAGTAGGGAAGCCACATATTTACCGGGAAAACTGTTTTTT. Its translation: CASREATYLPGKLFF. The genes are TRBV19 and TRBJ1-4, with D uncertain. Germline CDR1 is LNHDA and CDR2 is SQIVND (reference sequence). V was pared by 6 bases and J by 10 bases, with 21 bases between. The CDR3 consists of 15 residues.

CDR3: CASSFRVSGVPVPKNIQYF. The CDR3, as DNA: TGTGCCAGCAGTTTCCGGGTTAGCGGGGTCCCGGTACCCAAAAACATTCAGTACTTC. The rearrangement uses TRBV2 and TRBJ2-4; TRBD2 aligns across 8 bases. Germline assignment: CDR1 SNHLY and CDR2 FYNNEI. J was trimmed by 2 bases and V by 5 bases; bases with no gene match: 17. This CDR3 region has 19 residues.

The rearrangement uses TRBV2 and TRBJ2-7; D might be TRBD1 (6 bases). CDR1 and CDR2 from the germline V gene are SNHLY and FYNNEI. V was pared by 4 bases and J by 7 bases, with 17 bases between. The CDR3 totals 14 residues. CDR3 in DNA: TGTGCCAGCAGTGCAGGAGCAGGGGTAGGGGAGCAGTACTTC. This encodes CASSAGAGVGEQYF.

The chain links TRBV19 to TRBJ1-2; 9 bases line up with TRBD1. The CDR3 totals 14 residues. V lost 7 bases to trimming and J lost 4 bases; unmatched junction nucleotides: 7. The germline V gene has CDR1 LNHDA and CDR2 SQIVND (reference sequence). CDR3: CASNNKDRGYGYTF. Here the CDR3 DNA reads TGTGCCAGTAATAATAAGGACAGGGGCTATGGCTACACCTTC.

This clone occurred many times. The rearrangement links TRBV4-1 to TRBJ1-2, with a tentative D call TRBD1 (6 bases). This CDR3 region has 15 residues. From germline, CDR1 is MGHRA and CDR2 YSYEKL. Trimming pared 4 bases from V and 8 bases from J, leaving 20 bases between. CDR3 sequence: CASSPIQGQREGYTF. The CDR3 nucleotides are TGCGCCAGCAGCCCTATCCAAGGACAGCGGGAGGGCTACACCTTC.

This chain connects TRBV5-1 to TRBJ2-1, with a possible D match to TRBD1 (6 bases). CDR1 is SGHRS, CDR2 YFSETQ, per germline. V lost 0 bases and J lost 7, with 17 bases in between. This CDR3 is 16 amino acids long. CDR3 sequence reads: CASSLGPQGVGNEQFF. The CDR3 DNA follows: TGCGCCAGCAGCTTGGGCCCACAGGGAGTCGGGAATGAGCAGTTCTTC.

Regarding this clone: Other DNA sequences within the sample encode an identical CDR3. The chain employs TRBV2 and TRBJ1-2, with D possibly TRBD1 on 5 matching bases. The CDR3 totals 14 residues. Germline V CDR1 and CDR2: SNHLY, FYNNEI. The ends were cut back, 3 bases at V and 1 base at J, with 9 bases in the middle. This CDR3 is CASSEQGGNYGYTF. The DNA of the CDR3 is TGTGCCAGCAGTGAGCAGGGCGGTAACTATGGCTACACCTTC.

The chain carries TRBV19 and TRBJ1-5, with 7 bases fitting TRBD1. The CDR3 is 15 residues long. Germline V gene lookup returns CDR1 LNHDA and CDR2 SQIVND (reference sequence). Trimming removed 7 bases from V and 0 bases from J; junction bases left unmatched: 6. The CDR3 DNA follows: TGTGCCAGTAACCTCCGACAGGGTAGCAATCAGCCCCAGCATTTT. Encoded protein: CASNLRQGSNQPQHF.

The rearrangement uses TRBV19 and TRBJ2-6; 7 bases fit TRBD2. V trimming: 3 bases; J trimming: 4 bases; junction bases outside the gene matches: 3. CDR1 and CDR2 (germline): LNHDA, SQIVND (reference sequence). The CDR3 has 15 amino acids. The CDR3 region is CASSIGGVGANVLTF. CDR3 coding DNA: TGTGCCAGTAGTATTGGGGGGGTCGGGGCCAACGTCCTGACTTTC. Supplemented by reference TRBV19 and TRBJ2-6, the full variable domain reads DGGITQSPKYLFRKEGQNVTLSCEQNLNHDAMYWYRQDPGQGLRLIYYSQIVNDFQKGDIAEGYSVSREKKESFPLTVTSAQKNPTAFYLCASSIGGVGANVLTFGAGSRLTVL.

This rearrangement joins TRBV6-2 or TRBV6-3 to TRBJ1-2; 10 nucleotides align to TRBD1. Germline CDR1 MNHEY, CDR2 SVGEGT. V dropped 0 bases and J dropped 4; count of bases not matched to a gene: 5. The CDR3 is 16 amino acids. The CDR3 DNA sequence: TGTGCCAGCAGTTACTCGGGAGACAGGGGGCTCTATGGCTACACCTTC. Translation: CASSYSGDRGLYGYTF.

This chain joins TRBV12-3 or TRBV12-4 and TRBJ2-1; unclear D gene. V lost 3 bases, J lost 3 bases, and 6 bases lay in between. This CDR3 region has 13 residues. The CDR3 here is CASSLGSYNEQFF. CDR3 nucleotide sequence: TGTGCCAGCAGTTTGGGCAGCTACAATGAGCAGTTCTTC.

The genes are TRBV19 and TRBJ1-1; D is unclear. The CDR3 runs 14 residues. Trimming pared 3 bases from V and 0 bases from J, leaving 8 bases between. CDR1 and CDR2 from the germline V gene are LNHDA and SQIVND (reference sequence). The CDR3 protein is CASSIPTMNTEAFF. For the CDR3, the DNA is TGTGCCAGTAGTATTCCGACTATGAACACTGAAGCTTTCTTT.